This T cell receptor beta chain is drawn from a study of Ad26.COV2.S vaccination and SARS-CoV-2 variants. Study in general: A COV1001 Ad26.COV2.S trial-arm participant provided the sample.

As to treatment: over 15 received Ad26.COV2.S at low or high dose, single or two shots; roughly five received placebo; per-sample allocation not given. After the first vaccine or placebo injection, samples were drawn on day 63. At a Boston site, the person donating was an adult of 18-55 years. Method: immunoSEQ multiplex PCR; TCRdb's copy keeps in-frame clones and lacks some. The table has about 350,000 clones, about 88% seen once. Unmatched junction bases numbered 20, after V lost 8 bases and J lost 5 bases. Germline V gene lookup returns CDR1 SGHTA and CDR2 FQGNSA. There are 19 residues in the CDR3.

Sequenced material: peripheral blood, taken in a trial of Ad26.COV2.S vaccine versus placebo. The rearrangement uses TRBV7-2 and TRBJ2-7; 14 bases line up with TRBD2. The receptor was isolated from a person between 18 and 60 years old who received the Ad26.COV2.S COVID-19 vaccine or a placebo. The DNA for the CDR3 is TGTGCCAGCTTCCTAGCAGGTCCGGGACTAGCGGGAGCCGGCGACGAGCAGTACTTC. This gives the protein CASFLAGPGLAGAGDEQYF.